This T cell receptor (beta chain) was identified during a study of blood T cell repertoires in COVID-19. The wider study: Acute-phase and convalescent COVID-19 samples originated in the United States, Italy and Spain. PBMCs, B-cell-depleted T cells, or T cells provided the cDNA or gDNA that made up the material.

Assay used: immunoSEQ multiplex PCR; TCRdb lists only in-frame clones, some missing. This sample yields roughly 280,000 clones, of which roughly 89% are seen a single time; approximately 2% belongs to the top ten. Clinical history reported by participants formed the basis on which cohorts were assigned. Before being deemed recovered, Cohort 3 donors had two negative PCRs, clearance, or symptom resolution. This clone was counted once. V lost 2 bases, J lost 3 bases, and 8 bases lay in between. CDR1 is SGHRS, CDR2 YFSETQ, per germline. The length of the CDR3 is 13 residues. Sequencing was performed on PBMCs or T cells enriched from blood (not recorded which). The rearrangement uses TRBV5-1 and TRBJ1-2; D is unclear. The clonotype originates from a woman aged 55-69 years who had recovered from COVID-19. As DNA, the CDR3 is TGCGCCAGCAGCTTTTCGCGGGACTATGGCTACACCTTC. Its protein product is CASSFSRDYGYTF.